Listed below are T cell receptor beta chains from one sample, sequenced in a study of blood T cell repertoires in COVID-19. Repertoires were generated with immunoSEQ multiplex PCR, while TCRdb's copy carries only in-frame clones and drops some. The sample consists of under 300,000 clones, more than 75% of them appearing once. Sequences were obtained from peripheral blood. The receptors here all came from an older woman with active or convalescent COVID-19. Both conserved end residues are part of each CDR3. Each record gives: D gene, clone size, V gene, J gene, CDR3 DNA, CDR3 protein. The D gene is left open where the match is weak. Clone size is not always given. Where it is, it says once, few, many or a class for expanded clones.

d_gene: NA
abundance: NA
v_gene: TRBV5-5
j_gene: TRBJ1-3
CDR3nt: TGTGCCAGCAGCTTGAGAGCTGGAAACACCATATATTTT
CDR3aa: CASSLRAGNTIYF

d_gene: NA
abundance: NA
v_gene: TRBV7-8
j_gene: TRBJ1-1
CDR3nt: TGTGCCAGCAGCTTAGAGCCGAGGACTGAAGCTTTCTTT
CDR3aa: CASSLEPRTEAFF

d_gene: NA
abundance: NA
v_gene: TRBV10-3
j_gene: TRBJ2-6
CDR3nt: TGTGCCATCGCGGCTATGTCGCCCGGGGCCAACGTCCTGACTTTC
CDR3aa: CAIAAMSPGANVLTF

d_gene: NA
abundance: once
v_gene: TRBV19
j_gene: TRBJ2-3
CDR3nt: TGTGCCAGTAGTCGGGCGGGTAGCACAGATACGCAGTATTTT
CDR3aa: CASSRAGSTDTQYF

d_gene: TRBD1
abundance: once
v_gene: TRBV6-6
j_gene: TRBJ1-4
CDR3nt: TGTGCCAGCAGATCACAACAGGGGAGTAATGAAAAACTGTTTTTT
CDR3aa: CASRSQQGSNEKLFF

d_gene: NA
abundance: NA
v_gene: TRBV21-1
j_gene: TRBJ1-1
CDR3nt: TGTGCCAGCAGCAAAGGGGGCCGACCCCCAAGAGTAACTGAAGCTTTCTTT
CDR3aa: CASSKGGRPPRVTEAFF

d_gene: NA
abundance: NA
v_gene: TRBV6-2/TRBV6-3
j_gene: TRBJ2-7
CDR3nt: TGTGCCAGCAGTTCTTTCCTTACCAGCTCCTACGAGCAGTACTTC
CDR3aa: CASSSFLTSSYEQYF

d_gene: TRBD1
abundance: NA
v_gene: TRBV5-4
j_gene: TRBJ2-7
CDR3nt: TGTGCCAGCAGCTTGCCCGGGACAGGGGGACCCGGCGAGCAGTACTTC
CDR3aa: CASSLPGTGGPGEQYF

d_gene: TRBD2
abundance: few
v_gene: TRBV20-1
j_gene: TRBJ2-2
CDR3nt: TGCAGTGCTAGTACTAGCGGGGGGACTAACACCGGGGAGCTGTTTTTT
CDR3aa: CSASTSGGTNTGELFF

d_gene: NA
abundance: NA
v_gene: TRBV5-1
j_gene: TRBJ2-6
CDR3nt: TGCGCCAGCAGCTTGGCCCTACCAGGACAAGTCCCCTCTGGGGCCAACGTCCTGACTTTC
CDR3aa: CASSLALPGQVPSGANVLTF

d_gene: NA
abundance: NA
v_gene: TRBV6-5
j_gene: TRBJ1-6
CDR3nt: TGTGCCAGTACGTTCGGCGGGGCCAATTCACCCCTCCACTTT
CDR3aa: CASTFGGANSPLHF

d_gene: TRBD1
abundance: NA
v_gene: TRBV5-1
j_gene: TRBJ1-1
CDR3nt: TGCGCCAGCAGCTTGAGGGACAGGGGGTCTGAAGCTTTCTTT
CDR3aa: CASSLRDRGSEAFF

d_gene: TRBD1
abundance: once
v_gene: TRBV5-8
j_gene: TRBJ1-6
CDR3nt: TGTGCCAGCAGCTTGGACAGGGGTAATTCACCCCTCCACTTT
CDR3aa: CASSLDRGNSPLHF

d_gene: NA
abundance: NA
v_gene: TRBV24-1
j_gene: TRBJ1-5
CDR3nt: TGTGCCACCAGTGGGGCACAGAGCAATCAGCCCCAGCATTTT
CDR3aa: CATSGAQSNQPQHF

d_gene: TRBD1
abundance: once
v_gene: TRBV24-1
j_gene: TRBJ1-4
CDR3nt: TGTGCCACCAGCGGTCCCGGGACAGGGAGAGGTCAAAAACTGTTTTTT
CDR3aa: CATSGPGTGRGQKLFF

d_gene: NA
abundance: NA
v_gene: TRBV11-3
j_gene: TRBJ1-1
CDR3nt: TGTGCCAGCAGCCCTCACAGGGAAACTGAAGCTTTCTTT
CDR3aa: CASSPHRETEAFF

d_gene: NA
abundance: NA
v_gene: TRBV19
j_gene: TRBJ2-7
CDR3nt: TGTGCCAGTAGTACACAAGCGGACCCCACCTACGAGCAGTACTTC
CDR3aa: CASSTQADPTYEQYF

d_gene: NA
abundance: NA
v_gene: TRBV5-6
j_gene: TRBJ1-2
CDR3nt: TGTGCCAGCAGCTTGGGGACAGTCGACACCTTC
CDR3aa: CASSLGTVDTF

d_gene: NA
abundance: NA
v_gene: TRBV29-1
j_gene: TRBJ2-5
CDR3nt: TGCAGCTTAACAGGGTATTCCGGTGTCCAAGAGACCCAGTACTTC
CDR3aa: CSLTGYSGVQETQYF

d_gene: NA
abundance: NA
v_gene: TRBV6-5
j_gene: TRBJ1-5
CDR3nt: TGTGCCAGCGGCCGGACAGGCAATCAGCCCCAGCATTTT
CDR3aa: CASGRTGNQPQHF

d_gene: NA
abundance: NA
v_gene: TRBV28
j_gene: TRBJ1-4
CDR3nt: TGTGCCAGCGGGATGGACAGCTTCACCCTTAATGAAAAACTGTTTTTT
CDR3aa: CASGMDSFTLNEKLFF

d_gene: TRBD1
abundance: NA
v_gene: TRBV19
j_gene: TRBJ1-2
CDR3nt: TGTGCCAGTAGTAACGCGAACAGGGGGCGCGGACTATTCTATGGCTACACCTTC
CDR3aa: CASSNANRGRGLFYGYTF

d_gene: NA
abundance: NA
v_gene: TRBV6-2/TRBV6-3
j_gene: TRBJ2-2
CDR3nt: TGTGCCAGCAGCCCCCGACCCGGGAGGGGGCCCGCCGGGGAGCTGTTTTTT
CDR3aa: CASSPRPGRGPAGELFF

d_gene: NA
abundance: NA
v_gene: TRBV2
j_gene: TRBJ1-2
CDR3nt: TGTGCCAGCAGTGACGGGGTTAACTATGGCTACACCTTC
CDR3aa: CASSDGVNYGYTF

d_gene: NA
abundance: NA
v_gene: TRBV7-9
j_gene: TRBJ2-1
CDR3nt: TGTGCCAGCAGTTCAACAGGGCTTGAGCAGTTCTTC
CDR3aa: CASSSTGLEQFF

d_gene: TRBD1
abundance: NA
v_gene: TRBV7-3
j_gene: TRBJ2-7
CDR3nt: TGTGCCAGCAGCCCGGGACAGGGAAGTTTCGGCGAGCAGTACTTC
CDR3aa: CASSPGQGSFGEQYF

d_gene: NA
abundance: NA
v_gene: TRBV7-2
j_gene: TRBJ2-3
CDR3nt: TGTGCCAGCAGCACCGACCAGGGGGGAGCTGATGAGTATTTT
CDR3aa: CASSTDQGGADEYF

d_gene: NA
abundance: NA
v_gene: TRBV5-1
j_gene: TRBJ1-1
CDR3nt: TGCGCCAGCAGTCTAGGTTCGAACACTGAAGCTTTCTTT
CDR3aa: CASSLGSNTEAFF

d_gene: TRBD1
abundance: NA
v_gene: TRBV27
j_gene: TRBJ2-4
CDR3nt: TGTGCCAGCAGACTCCGGGACAGCCCTCTCAAAAACATTCAGTACTTC
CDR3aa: CASRLRDSPLKNIQYF

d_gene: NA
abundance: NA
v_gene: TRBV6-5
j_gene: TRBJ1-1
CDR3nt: TGTGCCAGCAGTCGTACCCGGGGCACTGAAGCTTTCTTT
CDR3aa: CASSRTRGTEAFF

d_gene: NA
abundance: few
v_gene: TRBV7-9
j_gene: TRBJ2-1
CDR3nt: TGTGCCAGCAGCCGCGCACTCGAGCAGTTCTTC
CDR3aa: CASSRALEQFF

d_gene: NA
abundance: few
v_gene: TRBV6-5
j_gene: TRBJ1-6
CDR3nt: TGTGCCAGCGTTGGGGGACGGGAGAATTCACCCCTCCACTTT
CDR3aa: CASVGGRENSPLHF

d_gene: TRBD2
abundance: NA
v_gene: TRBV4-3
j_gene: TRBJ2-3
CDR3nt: TGCGCCAGCAGCCAAGTCGGGGGGGGATCAGATACGCAGTATTTT
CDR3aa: CASSQVGGGSDTQYF

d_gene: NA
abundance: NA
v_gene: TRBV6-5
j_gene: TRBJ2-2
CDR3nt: TGTGCCAGCGCCCGGAGGGGGGGAGGAACCGGGGAGCTGTTTTTT
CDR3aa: CASARRGGGTGELFF

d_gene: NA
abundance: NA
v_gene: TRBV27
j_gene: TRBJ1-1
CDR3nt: TGTGCCAGCAGTTTATCGAACACCATGAACACTGAAGCTTTCTTT
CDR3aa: CASSLSNTMNTEAFF

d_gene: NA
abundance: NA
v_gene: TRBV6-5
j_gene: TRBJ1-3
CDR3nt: TGTGCCTCCGGGAGGGTCAGCTCTGGAAACACCATATATTTT
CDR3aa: CASGRVSSGNTIYF

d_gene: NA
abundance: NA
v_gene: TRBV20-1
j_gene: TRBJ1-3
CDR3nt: TGCAGTGCTAGTGGGACAACGAGGGGAAACACCATATATTTT
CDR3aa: CSASGTTRGNTIYF

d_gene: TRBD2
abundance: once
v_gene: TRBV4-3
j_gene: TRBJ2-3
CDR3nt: TGCGCCAGCAGCCAAGTTCTAGCGGGGCCAGATACGCAGTATTTT
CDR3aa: CASSQVLAGPDTQYF

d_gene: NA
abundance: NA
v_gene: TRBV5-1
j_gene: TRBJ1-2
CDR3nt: TGCGCCAGCAGCTCCCCGGGGGGCTATGGCTACACCTTC
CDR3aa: CASSSPGGYGYTF

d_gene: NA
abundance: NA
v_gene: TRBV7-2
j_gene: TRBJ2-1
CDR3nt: TGTGCCAGCAGCACCAAACAGGGTCGGAATGAGCAGTTCTTC
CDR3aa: CASSTKQGRNEQFF

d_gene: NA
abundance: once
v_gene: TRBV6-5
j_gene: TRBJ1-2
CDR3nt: TGTGCCAGCAGTTACACACCTTTGCGGCAGTCAGCAGGCTACACCTTC
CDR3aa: CASSYTPLRQSAGYTF

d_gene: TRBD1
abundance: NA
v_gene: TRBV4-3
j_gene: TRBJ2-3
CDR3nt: TGCGCCAGCAGCTGGGGACAGGGGTTGGCAGATACGCAGTATTTT
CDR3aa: CASSWGQGLADTQYF

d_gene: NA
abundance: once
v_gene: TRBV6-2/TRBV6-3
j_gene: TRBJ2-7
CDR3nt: TGTGCCAGCAGTCCCGCGGCGCTGCAGTACTTC
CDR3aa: CASSPAALQYF

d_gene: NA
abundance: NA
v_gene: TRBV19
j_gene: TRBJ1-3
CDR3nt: TGTGCCAGTTGGGGCAACTCTGGAAACACCATATATTTT
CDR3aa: CASWGNSGNTIYF

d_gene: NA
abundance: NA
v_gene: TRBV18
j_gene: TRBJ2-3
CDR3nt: TGTGCCAGCTCACTGTCGTACAGGGATAGTGGGGGAGATACGCAGTATTTT
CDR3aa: CASSLSYRDSGGDTQYF

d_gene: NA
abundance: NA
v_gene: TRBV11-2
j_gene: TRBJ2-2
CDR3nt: TGTGCCAGCAGCAAAGATCCTTTTACAGCCACCGGGGAGCTGTTTTTT
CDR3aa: CASSKDPFTATGELFF

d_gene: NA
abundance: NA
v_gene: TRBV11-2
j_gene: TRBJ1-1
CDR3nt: TGTGCCAGCAGCCCCGCGGGAAGGGGAACTGAAGCTTTCTTT
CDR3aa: CASSPAGRGTEAFF

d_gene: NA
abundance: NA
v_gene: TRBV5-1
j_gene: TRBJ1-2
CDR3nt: TGCGCCAGCAGTTATAGCCCCACCGGTGACTATGGCTACACCTTC
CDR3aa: CASSYSPTGDYGYTF

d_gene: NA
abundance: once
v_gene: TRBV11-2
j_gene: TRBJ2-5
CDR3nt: TGTGCCAGCAGCTTAAGAGGACGCGGGGAGACCCAGTACTTC
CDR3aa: CASSLRGRGETQYF

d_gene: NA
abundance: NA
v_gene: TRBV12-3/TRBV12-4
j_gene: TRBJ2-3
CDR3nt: TGTGCCAGCAGCCCGAGCGGGTATACGCAGTATTTT
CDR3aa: CASSPSGYTQYF

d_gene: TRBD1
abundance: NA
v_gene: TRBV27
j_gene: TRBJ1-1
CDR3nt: TGTGCCAGCATCCCGCCCGACAGGGTGGGTAAAAACACTGAAGCTTTCTTT
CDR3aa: CASIPPDRVGKNTEAFF

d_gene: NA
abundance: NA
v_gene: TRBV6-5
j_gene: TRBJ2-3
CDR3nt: TGTGCCAGCAGGTCAGGGTTCGGCACAGATACGCAGTATTTT
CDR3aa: CASRSGFGTDTQYF

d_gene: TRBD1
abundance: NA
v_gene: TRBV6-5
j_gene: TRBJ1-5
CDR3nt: TGTGCCAGCAGGGGCGCGGCAGGGGGCCACCAGCCCCAGCATTTT
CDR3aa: CASRGAAGGHQPQHF

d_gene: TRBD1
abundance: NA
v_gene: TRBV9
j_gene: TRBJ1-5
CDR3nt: TGTGCCAGCAGCGTACATACAGGGGAAAATCAGCCCCAGCATTTT
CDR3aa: CASSVHTGENQPQHF

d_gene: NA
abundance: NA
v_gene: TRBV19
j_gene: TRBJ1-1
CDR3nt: TGTGCCAGTCGACCACCGCGGGGTTTTAGCATGAACACTGAAGCTTTCTTT
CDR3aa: CASRPPRGFSMNTEAFF

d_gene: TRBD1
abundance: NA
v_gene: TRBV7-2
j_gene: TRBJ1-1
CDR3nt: TGTGCCAGCAGCTCACAGGGGAGCACTGAAGCTTTCTTT
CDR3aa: CASSSQGSTEAFF

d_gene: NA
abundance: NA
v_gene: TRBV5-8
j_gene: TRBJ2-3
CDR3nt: TGTGCCAGCAGGAGGGTGGCCAGAAGCACAGATACGCAGTATTTT
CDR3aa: CASRRVARSTDTQYF

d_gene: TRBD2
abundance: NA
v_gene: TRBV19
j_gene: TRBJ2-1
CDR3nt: TGTGCCACCGCGGGGGGGACCGATTTTTACAATGAGCAGTTCTTC
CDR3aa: CATAGGTDFYNEQFF